The 8 T cell receptor beta chains below all came from one sample that was sequenced in a study of T cell changes during pregnancy in multiple sclerosis. TCRdb's copy holds only in-frame clones and misses some; the assay was immunoSEQ multiplex PCR. Of roughly 40,000 clones detected, roughly nine tenths appear once; the ten largest clones hold around 0.51%. The source was CD4+ T cells from peripheral blood mononuclear cells, collected in the first trimester of pregnancy. Source of these receptors: a female donor with multiple sclerosis, enrolled in a pregnancy study.

This chain connects TRBV7-2 to TRBJ1-5; TRBD1 matches 10 bases. The CDR3 spans 14 residues. Germline CDR1 reads SGHTA; CDR2 reads FQGNSA. V shed 3 bases and J 5 bases; nucleotides not matched to a gene: 1. The CDR3 loop is CASSLGQGYQPQHF. The CDR3 DNA reads as TGTGCCAGCAGCTTGGGACAGGGGTATCAGCCCCAGCATTTT.

The chain uses TRBV28 and TRBJ1-5; 7 positions agree with TRBD1. CDR1 MDHEN and CDR2 SYDVKM come from the germline V gene. The CDR3 length is 15 residues. V lost 6 bases to trimming and J lost 0 bases; unmatched junction nucleotides: 5. This CDR3 is CASRGTVNSNQPQHF. CDR3 nucleotides: TGTGCCAGCAGGGGGACAGTAAATAGCAATCAGCCCCAGCATTTT.

This clone was counted once. The chain couples TRBV7-6 to TRBJ2-1, with D perhaps TRBD2 (6 bases). In germline, CDR1 is SGHVS, CDR2 FNYEAQ. Trimming removed 5 bases at V and 5 bases at J, with 19 bases between. There are 16 residues in the CDR3. The CDR3 region has the DNA TGTGCCAGCAGCCTTATGGGGGGTTACAGCCACAATGAGCAGTTCTTC. This codes for CASSLMGGYSHNEQFF. The complete variable domain, with remaining parts taken from reference TRBV7-6 and TRBJ2-1, reads GAGVSQSPRYKVTKRGQDVALRCDPISGHVSLYWYRQALGQGPEFLTYFNYEAQQDKSGLPNDRFSAERPEGSISTLTIQRTEQRDSAMYRCASSLMGGYSHNEQFFGPGTRLTVL.

V usage is TRBV7-7 and J usage is TRBJ2-2; D call uncertain. Trimming removed 7 bases at V and 6 bases at J, with 12 bases between. Per the germline V gene, CDR1 is SSHAT and CDR2 is FNYEAQ (reference sequence). This CDR3 is built from 13 residues. The CDR3 DNA follows: TGTGCCAGCACCCACCCCGGGTCCGGGGAGCTGTTTTTT. This encodes CASTHPGSGELFF.

V gene TRBV11-3 combines with J gene TRBJ2-7, with no clear D. V was trimmed by 8 bases and J by 0 bases, leaving 17 bases between them. The CDR3 has 15 residues. Germline V CDR1 and CDR2: SGHNT, YENEEA. The CDR3 reads CASARLAASSYEQYF. CDR3 DNA: TGTGCCAGCGCACGGCTTGCGGCTAGCTCCTACGAGCAGTACTTC.

V is TRBV9 and J is TRBJ2-7, with 8 nucleotides matching TRBD1. In germline, CDR1 is SGDLS, CDR2 YYNGEE. The CDR3 consists of 14 residues. J gave up 7 bases and V 2 bases, and 8 bases lay outside the gene matches. The CDR3 spells CASSVDGRGQEQYF. The CDR3 DNA reads as TGTGCCAGCAGCGTGGACGGCAGGGGGCAAGAGCAGTACTTC. The full variable domain, completed using reference TRBV9 and TRBJ2-7, is DSGVTQTPKHLITATGQRVTLRCSPRSGDLSVYWYQQSLDQGLQFLIQYYNGEERAKGNILERFSAQQFPDLHSELNLSSLELGDSALYFCASSVDGRGQEQYFGPGTRLTVT.

The chain carries TRBV19 and TRBJ1-5, with a tentative D call TRBD1 (5 bases). This CDR3 comprises 15 residues. The ends were cut back, 3 bases at V and 2 bases at J, with 11 bases in the middle. Germline V gene lookup returns CDR1 LNHDA and CDR2 SQIVND (reference sequence). The CDR3 DNA follows: TGTGCCAGTAGTATCGTCAGGGAGGGCAATCAGCCCCAGCATTTT. It specifies CASSIVREGNQPQHF.

CDR3 in DNA: TGTGCCAGCAGCTTTCCGGGGGGCTATGGCTACACCTTC. Encoded protein: CASSFPGGYGYTF. The rearrangement joins TRBV11-1 to TRBJ1-2; possibly TRBD1 for D (5 bases). This CDR3 is 13 amino acids long. Per the germline V gene, CDR1 is SGHAT and CDR2 is FQDESV (reference sequence). V lost 3 bases and J lost 4, with 9 bases in between. The entire variable domain, with the rest obtained from reference TRBV11-1 and TRBJ1-2, is as follows: EAEVAQSPRYKITEKSQAVAFWCDPISGHATLYWYRQILGQGPELLVQFQDESVVDDSQLPKDRFSAERLKGVDSTLKIQPAELGDSAMYLCASSFPGGYGYTFGSGTRLTVV.